This T cell receptor (beta chain) is drawn from a study of blood T cell repertoires in COVID-19. In the study overall: COVID-19 samples collected from the United States, Italy and Spain covered acute and convalescent phases. PBMCs, B-cell-depleted T cells, or T cells were the source of the cDNA or gDNA that made up the material.

CDR3 length: 15 residues. Germline CDR1 and CDR2: SGHTA and FQGNSA. V dropped 1 base and J dropped 3 bases, with 10 bases sitting between them. In the original analysis: It was from reference gene primer amplification that nucleated cell counts were estimated. Using immunoSEQ multiplex PCR, the repertoire was profiled, and TCRdb retains in-frame clones only, with some absent. The V and J calls and clone size were taken over from that table, and D and trimming were inferred from the DNA. Of 34,000 or so clones in the sample, around 87% were seen once. This TCR came from a man aged 50-60 years with active or convalescent COVID-19. Material: peripheral blood. The V call is TRBV7-2, the J call TRBJ2-1; D not resolved. The CDR3 loop is CASSLGHSGYNEQFF. The CDR3, as DNA: TGTGCCAGCAGCTTAGGCCATAGTGGCTACAATGAGCAGTTCTTC.